The present T cell receptor beta chain was sequenced within a study of identical twins (dated by TCRdb to the mid-2010s). About the investigation overall: To test whether fetal clonotypes persist, the study used deep sequencing on TCR alpha and beta repertoires from monozygotic twins, unrelated adults of various ages, and cord blood. Replicate twin experiments were performed at different times using different library preparation protocols to rule out contamination.

As for this clonotype: What this receptor recognizes is not known. Base qualities are missing; no much larger clone stands one base away.

Receptors were amplified or captured by 5' RACE. The sequencer was an Illumina HiSeq 2000. Template switching introduced a universal primer binding site; the final cDNA contained a unique molecular identifier, enabling accurate counting of TCR cDNA molecules. First-strand cDNA for TCR alpha and beta chains was synthesized from specific primers in the conserved constant-segment region. To control for contamination, every cDNA library carried two barcodes: a SMART-Mk sample barcode plus Illumina barcodes. Two successive PCR steps introduced TruSeq adapter sequences along with Illumina sample barcodes. TCR alpha and beta cDNA libraries were sequenced on the Illumina HiSeq platform with custom primers. From the authors' description of their analysis: MiGEC was used to process raw reads and extract unique molecular identifiers, and MiXCR was used to find CDR3 positions. Recombination models were inferred per individual with the repgenHMM and IGoR tools using an EM algorithm. Shared clonotype analysis was performed with the tcR package in R, normalizing sharing by the product of cloneset sizes. Out-of-frame nonproductive sequences were analyzed to study raw recombination free of thymic and clonal selection effects. Starting from the raw public reads, TCRdb applied fastp trimming at Q25, assembled clones with MiXCR and retained in-frame beta chains. Rows merge per CDR3 protein into single entries with the most common DNA and genes. TCRdb's processing, not the authors', yielded these V and J calls. The sample includes a few hundred thousand distinct CDR3 sequences, with 12% to 15% observed a single time. The ten top clones hold roughly 0.42% of the sample.

CDR1 LGHDT and CDR2 YNNKEL were looked up in the germline V gene (reference sequence). CDR3 length: 13 amino acids, cysteine to phenylalanine. Just the 39-base CDR3 DNA is kept, in frame starting at base 1. A distance of 5 bases separates the germline ends of V and J, which lose 4 bases and 2 bases respectively. The paper's findings and limits, for the study overall: Out-of-frame TCR alpha sharing in monozygotic twins was systematically underestimated by recombination models, whereas sharing between unrelated individuals was in agreement with the recombination models. In beta out-of-frame sequences, excess twin sharing was weaker, because having fewer shared sequences lowered the signal-to-noise ratio. Because the same donors could not be followed over many years, conclusions were based on cross-sectional statistical analysis. Fewer insertions were carried by abundant cord blood beta clonotypes, a similar but weaker trend appeared in young adult naive repertoires, and no such trend appeared in memory repertoires. Compared with coincidental sharing between unrelated individuals, an excess of low generation-probability sequences was observed among out-of-frame TCR alpha sequences shared between twins. Invariant T cells such as MAIT and iNKT could partly confound zero-insertion analyses, although diverse VJ usage argued against such confounding for most clonotypes.

Only healthy Caucasian donors were included. The twin cohort comprised three pairs of female monozygotic twins, all aged about 18 to 30 years. Positive isolation kits from Invitrogen were used to isolate CD4+ and CD8+ T cell populations. A further study also used this sample, focusing on yellow fever vaccine responses in identical twins. The second study reports: The T cell response to vaccination in identical twins was reported by the authors to appear partly convergent and partly personalized. In identical twins, the study followed T cell clones that responded to the vaccine with precision.

Sequencing was performed on CD4+ T cells sorted from blood. The chain is encoded by TRBV3-1 joined to TRBJ2-2; confidence is insufficient to name the D gene. The TCR sequence derives from a woman in her late teens or twenties in good health. In nucleotides, the sequence is TGTGCCAGCAGCCGTACCAACACCGGGGAGCTGTTTTTT. The encoded protein is CASSRTNTGELFF.